These 15 T cell receptor beta chains originate from one sample sequenced in a study of beta chain features in type 1 diabetes. Every isolated RNA sample was fully reverse transcribed, so sequencing captured expressed TCRB transcripts. Sequencing used immunoSEQ multiplex PCR; TCRdb keeps in-frame clones, though not all of them. The data show roughly 700,000 clones, around 15% seen once. Study-level findings and limits: Type 1 diabetes patients had TCRB CDR3s that were shorter (moderately but significantly so) in all four CD4+ subsets.

Antigen specificity for these receptors is unknown. The sample comprised naive CD4+ T cells from blood. The receptors shown here come from a young man with type 1 diabetes.

This clone has just a few counts. The chain is built from TRBV4-2 and TRBJ2-3; 9 nucleotides match TRBD2. Germline V gene data show CDR1 as LGHNA and CDR2 as YNFKEQ. The CDR3 is made up of 16 amino acids. Trimming took 1 base from V and 2 from J; bases not matched to a gene: 4. The CDR3 DNA sequence: TGTGCCAGCAGCCAAGCGGCTAGCGGGGCCACAGATACGCAGTATTTT. It encodes CASSQAASGATDTQYF.

The CDR3 here is CAAYVEGYGYTF. The CDR3 nucleotides read TGTGCCGCCTACGTGGAGGGCTATGGCTACACCTTC. The rearrangement uses TRBV28 and TRBJ1-2; no clear D gene. Germline CDR1 is MDHEN and CDR2 is SYDVKM. The CDR3 runs to 12 residues. The V end was cut by 11 bases, the J end by 4 bases, with 14 bases between.

This clone came up a few times. Written as DNA, the CDR3 is TGTGCCAGCAGATCCGACCCATGGGGCATGAACACTGAAGCTTTCTTT. This sequence encodes CASRSDPWGMNTEAFF. This rearrangement joins TRBV7-9 to TRBJ1-1; tentative D call: TRBD1 (5 bases). There are 16 residues in the CDR3. The V and J ends lost 6 bases and 0 bases respectively, with 17 bases between them. Germline assignment: CDR1 SEHNR and CDR2 FQNEAQ (reference sequence).

The V gene is TRBV30, the J gene TRBJ1-6, with a possible D match to TRBD1 (5 bases). Germline CDR1 GTSNPN, CDR2 SVGIG (reference sequence). CDR3 length equals 17 residues. Trimming left V 4 bases short and J 3 bases short, with 19 bases between. The CDR3 nucleotides read TGTGCCTGGACCGGCGCCCAAGGGGCCCACTATAATTCACCCCTCCACTTT. This codes for CAWTGAQGAHYNSPLHF.

This clone was seen repeatedly, ten times or more. This chain joins TRBV13 and TRBJ1-5; no firm D call. V was trimmed by 0 bases and J by 1 base, leaving 1 base between them. Germline lookup yields CDR1 PRHDT and CDR2 FYEKMQ (reference sequence). This CDR3 spans 13 amino acids. The CDR3 sequence: CASSLGSNQPQHF. The CDR3 DNA follows: TGTGCCAGCAGCTTAGGAAGCAATCAGCCCCAGCATTTT.

This clone was seen more than once but under ten times. The chain couples TRBV4-1 to TRBJ1-5; D possibly corresponds to TRBD1 (6 bases). Germline CDR1 reads MGHRA; CDR2 reads YSYEKL. Deletions cut 4 bases from V and 4 bases from J, with 11 bases between. The CDR3 covers 14 residues. CDR3 nucleotide sequence: TGCGCCAGCAGCCCCACAGGGTGGAATCAGCCCCAGCATTTT. Protein: CASSPTGWNQPQHF.

In its sample, this clone was seen a few times. The rearrangement uses TRBV9 and TRBJ1-2; D is ambiguous. The CDR3 consists of 15 residues. CDR1 and CDR2 from the germline V gene are SGDLS and YYNGEE. Trimming stripped 3 bases from V and 0 bases from J, with 12 bases between. CDR3 bases: TGTGCCAGCAGCGCTTCACCAACGCCTAACTATGGCTACACCTTC. Its protein is CASSASPTPNYGYTF.

This clone was found a few times. The chain is built from TRBV7-9 and TRBJ1-6, with D tentatively TRBD1 (6 bases). V was clipped by 1 base and J by 7 bases, with 11 bases between them. Germline CDR1 is SEHNR and CDR2 is FQNEAQ (reference sequence). CDR3 length: 15 residues. This CDR3 is CASSLDLGANSPLHF. CDR3 nucleotide sequence: TGTGCCAGCAGCTTAGATCTGGGGGCGAATTCACCCCTCCACTTT.

This clone occurred a few times. The chain uses TRBV7-9 and TRBJ2-5, with TRBD1 matching 9 bases. The CDR3 runs to 16 residues. Trimming took 5 bases from V and 4 from J; bases not matched to a gene: 11. Germline CDR1 and CDR2: SEHNR and FQNEAQ (reference sequence). The CDR3 protein is CASSRWATGGSETQYF. CDR3 DNA sequence: TGTGCCAGCAGCCGATGGGCGACAGGGGGTTCAGAGACCCAGTACTTC.

The chain recombines TRBV6-1 with TRBJ2-1, with D perhaps TRBD1 or TRBD2 (6 bases each). This CDR3 comprises 14 residues. Germline V gene sequence: CDR1 MNHNS, CDR2 SASEGT. The germline V and J ends were trimmed by 3 bases and 4 bases, with 10 bases remaining between them. The CDR3 bases are TGTGCCAGCAGTGACGGGGGCAAATACAATGAGCAGTTCTTC. It yields the protein CASSDGGKYNEQFF.

This rearrangement joins TRBV28 to TRBJ1-5, with D perhaps TRBD1 (5 bases). CDR3 length equals 13 residues. In germline, CDR1 is MDHEN, CDR2 SYDVKM. V gave up 2 bases and J gave up 5 bases, with 7 bases separating them. The chain's CDR3 is CASSLMGDQPQHF. The CDR3, as DNA: TGTGCCAGCAGTTTAATGGGGGATCAGCCCCAGCATTTT.

There are a few counts of this clone. This chain connects TRBV25-1 to TRBJ2-1, with D uncertain. CDR3 size: 13 residues. Germline V lookup: CDR1 MGHDK, CDR2 SYGVNS. The ends were cut back, 3 bases at V and 11 bases at J, with 14 bases in the middle. The CDR3 spells CASSDWQAAKQFF. The CDR3 bases are TGTGCCAGCAGTGATTGGCAGGCCGCCAAGCAGTTCTTC.

Only a few counts were recorded for this clone. J is TRBJ1-1 and V is TRBV5-4; 8 nucleotides line up with TRBD1. The V and J ends lost 4 bases and 1 base, in that order; junction bases with no gene match: 3. The V gene's germline CDR1 is SGHNT and CDR2 YYREEE (reference sequence). The CDR3 has 14 amino acids. The CDR3 coding sequence is TGTGCCAGCAGCCAGGGGGCAGAGAACACTGAAGCTTTCTTT. Translating gives CASSQGAENTEAFF.

The table lists this clone with a few counts. The chain has TRBV29-1 and TRBJ1-2, with D possibly TRBD1 on 5 matching bases. Trimming removed 8 bases from V and 4 bases from J, with 23 bases in between. The CDR3 covers 15 residues. Germline V CDR1 and CDR2: SQVTM, ANQGSEA. This CDR3 reads CSTAQGTGGSYGYTF. The CDR3 region has the DNA TGCAGCACCGCCCAAGGGACGGGAGGTAGCTATGGCTACACCTTC. The whole variable domain, remainder taken from reference TRBV29-1 and TRBJ1-2, is SAVISQKPSRDICQRGTSLTIQCQVDSQVTMMFWYRQQPGQSLTLIATANQGSEATYESGFVIDKFPISRPNLTFSTLTVSNMSPEDSSIYLCSTAQGTGGSYGYTFGSGTRLTVV.

This sequence joins TRBV5-1 and TRBJ2-3; D not resolved. Trimming shortened V by 1 base and J by 6 bases, and 12 bases separated the two germline ends. This CDR3 has 14 amino acids. CDR1 SGHRS and CDR2 YFSETQ come from the germline V gene. The CDR3: CASSLPPAEDTQYF. The CDR3 nucleotides are TGCGCCAGCAGCTTGCCTCCCGCAGAGGATACGCAGTATTTT.